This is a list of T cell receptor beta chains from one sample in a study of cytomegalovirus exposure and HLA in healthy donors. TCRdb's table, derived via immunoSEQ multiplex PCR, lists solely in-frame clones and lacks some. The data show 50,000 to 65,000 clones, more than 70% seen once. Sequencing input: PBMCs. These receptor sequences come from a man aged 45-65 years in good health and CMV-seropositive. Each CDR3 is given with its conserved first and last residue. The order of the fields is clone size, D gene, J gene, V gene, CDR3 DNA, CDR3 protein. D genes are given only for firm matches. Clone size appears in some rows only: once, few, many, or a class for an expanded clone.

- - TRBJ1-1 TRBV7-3 TGTGCCAGCAGCTTAAGCGGCGGAGCGAACACTGAAGCTTTCTTT CASSLSGGANTEAFF
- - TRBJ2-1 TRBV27 TGTGCCAGCAGTCTCGACGGGAGGGGGCTCCCTTACAATGAGCAGTTCTTC CASSLDGRGLPYNEQFF
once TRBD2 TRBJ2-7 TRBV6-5 TGTGCCAGCAGTGTATCTAGCGGAGCTTACGAGCAGTACTTC CASSVSSGAYEQYF
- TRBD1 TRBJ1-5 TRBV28 TGTGCCACTTCAGACAGGGGGCCAAGCAATCAGCCCCAGCATTTT CATSDRGPSNQPQHF
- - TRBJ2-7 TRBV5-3 TGTGCCAGAAGCACGGGGGACAGCCGCGCCTACGAGCAGTACTTC CARSTGDSRAYEQYF
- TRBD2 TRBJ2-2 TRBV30 TGTGCACGAGACCCGGGGGGTACCGGGGAGCTGTTTTTT CARDPGGTGELFF
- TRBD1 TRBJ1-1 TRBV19 TGTGCCAGTACCCCGACAGGGACTGAAGCTTTCTTT CASTPTGTEAFF
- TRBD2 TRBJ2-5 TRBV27 TGTGCCAGCAGTGCACCGGGAGGACGGGAGACCCAGTACTTC CASSAPGGRETQYF
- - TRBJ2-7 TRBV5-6 TGTGCCAGCAGCTTGAACCTAAAATCCTACGAGCAGTACTTC CASSLNLKSYEQYF
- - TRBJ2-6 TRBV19 TGTGCCAGTAAGGTCTCCCAGGGCTCTGGGGCCAACGTCCTGACTTTC CASKVSQGSGANVLTF
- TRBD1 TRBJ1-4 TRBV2 TGTGCCATCAGTGCTACAGGGGGCGCCGTGGGGACTAATGAAAAACTGTTTTTT CAISATGGAVGTNEKLFF
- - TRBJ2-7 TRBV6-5 TGTGCCAGCAGTCCCAGGAGCGGGTCGGTTTACGAGCAGTACTTC CASSPRSGSVYEQYF
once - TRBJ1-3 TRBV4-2 TGTGCCAGCAGCCAAGATGGGAGGGAAGGGCACTCTGGAAACACCATATATTTT CASSQDGREGHSGNTIYF
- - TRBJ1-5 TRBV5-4 TGTGCCAGCAGCTTTAGGCAGGGGCTGGGGGATGGTCAGCCCCAGCATTTT CASSFRQGLGDGQPQHF
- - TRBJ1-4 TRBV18 TGTGCCAGCTCACCCCCCGGGACATTAGAGGAAAAACTGTTTTTT CASSPPGTLEEKLFF
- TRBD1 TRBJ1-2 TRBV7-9 TGTTCCAGCACCGGGACAGGGGGTACCCCTAACTATGGCTACACCTTC CSSTGTGGTPNYGYTF
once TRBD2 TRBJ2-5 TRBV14 TGTGCCAGCAGCCGCGGGGGGGCAGGGCAAGAGACCCAGTACTTC CASSRGGAGQETQYF
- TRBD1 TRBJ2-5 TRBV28 TGTGCCACCGCCCCTGTACCAAAAAGACAGGGTTCAGAGACCCAGTACTTC CATAPVPKRQGSETQYF
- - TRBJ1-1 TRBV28 TGTGCCAGCAGCCCTACATCAGGGATGAACACTGAAGCTTTCTTT CASSPTSGMNTEAFF
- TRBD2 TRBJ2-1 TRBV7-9 TGTTCCAGCAGCTTGAGCGGGGGGAATGAGCAGTTCTTC CSSSLSGGNEQFF
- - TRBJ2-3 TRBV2 TGCGCCAGCACATTTCTAACTAGCACAGATGCGCAGTATTTT CASTFLTSTDAQYF
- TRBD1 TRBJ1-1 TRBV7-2 TGTGCCAGCAGCTCAGCCGGGACAGGGGCTTTCTTT CASSSAGTGAFF
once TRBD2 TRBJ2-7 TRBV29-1 TGCAGCGTTGTATGGGCGGGAGCCTACGAGCAGTACTTC CSVVWAGAYEQYF
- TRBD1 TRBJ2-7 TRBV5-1 TGCGCCAGCAGGGGGGACAGTTCGACGTACGAGCAGTACTTC CASRGDSSTYEQYF
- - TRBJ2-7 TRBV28 TGTGCCGCCGACCGTGGCCTAGACTCCTACGAGCAGTACTTC CAADRGLDSYEQYF
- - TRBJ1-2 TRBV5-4 TGTGCCAGCAGCTTGGCCGGGTCCTATGGCTACACCTTC CASSLAGSYGYTF
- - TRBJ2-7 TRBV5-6 TGTGCCAGCAGCTTGGGCAGGGGGGTCCACGAGCAGTACTTC CASSLGRGVHEQYF
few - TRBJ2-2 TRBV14 TGTGCCAGCAGCCAAGTTTCAGTGATCGGGGAGCTGTTTTTT CASSQVSVIGELFF
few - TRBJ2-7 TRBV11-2 TGTGCCAGCAGCTTCGCGTCGGGCTACGAGCAGTACTTC CASSFASGYEQYF
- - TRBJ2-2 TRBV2 TGTGCCAGCAAATTGACTAGAGGAGACACCGGGGAGCTGTTTTTT CASKLTRGDTGELFF
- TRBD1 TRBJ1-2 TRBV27 TGTGCCAGCAGTTTACTCGGGGGACAGGTGTACGGCTACACCTTC CASSLLGGQVYGYTF
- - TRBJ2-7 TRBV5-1 TGCGCCAGCAGTCCCGAGGAGGCCCTTACGTACGAGCAGTACTTC CASSPEEALTYEQYF
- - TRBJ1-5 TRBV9 TGTGCCAGCAGCGTAGATCCGGGGGGCGAGCAGCCCCAGCATTTT CASSVDPGGEQPQHF
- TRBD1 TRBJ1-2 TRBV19 TGTGCCAGTAACCTAGGGACAGGGTTTAACTATGGCTACACCTTC CASNLGTGFNYGYTF
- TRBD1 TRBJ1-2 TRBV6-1 TGTGCCAGCGGTAAAATTGACAGGGAAGGGAGAGGCTACACCTTC CASGKIDREGRGYTF
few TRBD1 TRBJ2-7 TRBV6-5 TGTGCCAGCAGTTTACGGGGACAGGGGATCTACGAGCAGTACTTC CASSLRGQGIYEQYF
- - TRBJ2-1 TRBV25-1 TGTGCCAGCAGTGAATCAGGGTCGGGCTCCTACAATGAGCAGTTCTTC CASSESGSGSYNEQFF
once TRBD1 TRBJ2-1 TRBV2 TGTGCCAGCAGTCCGGACAGGGGCAATGAGCAGTTCTTC CASSPDRGNEQFF
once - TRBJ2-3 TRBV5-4 TGTGCCAGCAGCTTGCGTCCTAGCACAGATACGCAGTATTTT CASSLRPSTDTQYF
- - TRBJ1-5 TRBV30 TGTGCCTGGAGTTGGGACATAGATCAGCCCCAGCATTTT CAWSWDIDQPQHF